This TCR beta chain was identified in a study of blood T cells in healthy people across ages. In the case of this clonotype: An end of the junction does not agree with germline; a read error may underlie this.

Primers used in a second PCR of about 6 to 11 cycles were a sample-barcoded 5' primer and a J-beta primer mix. TCRdb re-called the 5' RACE reads through MiXCR, storing one row per CDR3 protein. The table lists 1.8 million or so distinct CDR3 sequences, about 39% of them singletons. The V gene's germline CDR1 is DFQATT and CDR2 SNEGSKA (reference sequence). This CDR3 is 16 amino acids long. This sequence originates from a human donor in good health. Sequenced sample: blood. This chain joins TRBV20-1 and TRBJ2-1; 12 nucleotides match TRBD2. The DNA for the CDR3 is TGCAGTGCTAGAGATCCTAGCGGGGGGGGAAACAATGGGCAGTTCTTC. Translation gives CSARDPSGGGNNGQFF.